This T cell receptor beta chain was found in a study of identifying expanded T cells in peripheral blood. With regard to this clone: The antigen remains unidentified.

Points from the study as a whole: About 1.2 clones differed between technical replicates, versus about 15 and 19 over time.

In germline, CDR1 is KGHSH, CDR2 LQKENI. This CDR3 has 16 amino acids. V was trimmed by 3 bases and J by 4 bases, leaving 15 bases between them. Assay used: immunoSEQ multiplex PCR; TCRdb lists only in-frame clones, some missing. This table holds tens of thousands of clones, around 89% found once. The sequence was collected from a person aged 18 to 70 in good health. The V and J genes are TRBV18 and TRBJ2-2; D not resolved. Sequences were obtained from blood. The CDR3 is CASSPRAPVGTGELFF. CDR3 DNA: TGTGCCAGCTCACCTAGGGCCCCCGTTGGCACCGGGGAGCTGTTTTTT.